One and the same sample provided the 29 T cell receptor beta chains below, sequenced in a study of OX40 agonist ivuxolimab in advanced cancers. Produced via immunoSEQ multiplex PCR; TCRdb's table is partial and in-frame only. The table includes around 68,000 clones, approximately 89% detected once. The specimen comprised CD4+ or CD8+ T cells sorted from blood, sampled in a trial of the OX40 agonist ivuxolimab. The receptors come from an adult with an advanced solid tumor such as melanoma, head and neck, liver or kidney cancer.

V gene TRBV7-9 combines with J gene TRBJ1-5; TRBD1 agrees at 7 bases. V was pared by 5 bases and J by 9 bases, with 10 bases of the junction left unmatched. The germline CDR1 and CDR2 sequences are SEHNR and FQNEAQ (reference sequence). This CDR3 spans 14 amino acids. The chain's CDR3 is CASSPGTAFRPQHF. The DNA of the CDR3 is TGTGCCAGCAGCCCCGGGACAGCCTTTCGGCCCCAGCATTTT.

The CDR3 DNA reads TGTGCCTGGAGTGGGGCAGTTGGCTACACCTTC. Translated: CAWSGAVGYTF. This rearrangement joins TRBV30 to TRBJ1-2, with no clear D. CDR3 length: 11 residues. Per the germline V gene, CDR1 is GTSNPN and CDR2 is SVGIG (reference sequence). V lost 1 base, J lost 7 bases, and 7 bases lay in between.

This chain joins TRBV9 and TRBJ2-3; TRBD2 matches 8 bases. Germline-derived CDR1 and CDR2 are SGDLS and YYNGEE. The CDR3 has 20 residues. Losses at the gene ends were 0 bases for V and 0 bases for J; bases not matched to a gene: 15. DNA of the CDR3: TGTGCCAGCAGCGTAGTGGGTAGCGGGGTCGGGAACCCTAGCACAGATACGCAGTATTTT. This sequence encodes CASSVVGSGVGNPSTDTQYF.

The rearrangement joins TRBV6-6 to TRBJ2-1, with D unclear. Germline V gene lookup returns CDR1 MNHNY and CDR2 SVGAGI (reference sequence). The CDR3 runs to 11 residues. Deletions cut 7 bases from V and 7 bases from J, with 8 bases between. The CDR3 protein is CASKRNNEQFF. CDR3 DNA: TGTGCCAGCAAAAGGAATAATGAGCAGTTCTTC.

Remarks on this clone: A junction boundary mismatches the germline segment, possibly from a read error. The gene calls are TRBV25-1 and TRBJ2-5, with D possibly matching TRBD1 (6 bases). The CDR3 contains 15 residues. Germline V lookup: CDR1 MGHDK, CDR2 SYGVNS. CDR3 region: CASSELRGYQEAQYF. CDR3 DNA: TGTGCCAGCAGTGAATTAAGGGGGTACCAAGAGGCCCAGTACTTC. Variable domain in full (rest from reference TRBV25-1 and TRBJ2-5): EADIYQTPRYLVIGTGKKITLECSQTMGHDKMYWYQQDPGMELHLIHYSYGVNSTEKGDLSSESTVSRIRTEHFPLTLESARPSHTSQYLCASSELRGYQEAQYFGPGTRLLVL.

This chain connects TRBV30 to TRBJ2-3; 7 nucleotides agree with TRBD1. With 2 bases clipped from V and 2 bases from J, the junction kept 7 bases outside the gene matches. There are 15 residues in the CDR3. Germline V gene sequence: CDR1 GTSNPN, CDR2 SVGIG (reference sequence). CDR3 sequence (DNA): TGTGCCTGGAGTCCTGGAGACAGGGCCACAGATACGCAGTATTTT. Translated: CAWSPGDRATDTQYF. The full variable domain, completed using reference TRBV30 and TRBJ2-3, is SQTIHQWPATLVQPVGSPLSLECTVEGTSNPNLYWYRQAAGRGLQLLFYSVGIGQISSEVPQNLSASRPQDRQFILSSKKLLLSDSGFYLCAWSPGDRATDTQYFGPGTRLTVL.

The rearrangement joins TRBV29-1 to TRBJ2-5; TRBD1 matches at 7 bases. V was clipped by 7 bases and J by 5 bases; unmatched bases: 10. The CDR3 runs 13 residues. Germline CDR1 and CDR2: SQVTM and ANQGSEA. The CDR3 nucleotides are TGCAGCGGCCTACAGGGGAACGGGGAGACCCAGTACTTC. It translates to CSGLQGNGETQYF.

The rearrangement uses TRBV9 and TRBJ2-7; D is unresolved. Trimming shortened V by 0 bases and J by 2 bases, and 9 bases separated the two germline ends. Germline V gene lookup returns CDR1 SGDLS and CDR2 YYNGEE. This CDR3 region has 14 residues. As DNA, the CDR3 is TGTGCCAGCAGCGTAGGAGAAAACGCCTACGAGCAGTACTTC. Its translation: CASSVGENAYEQYF.

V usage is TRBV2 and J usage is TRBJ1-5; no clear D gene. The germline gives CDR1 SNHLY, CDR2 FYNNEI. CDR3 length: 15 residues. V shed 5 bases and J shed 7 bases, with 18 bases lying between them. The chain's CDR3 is CASSREPSTVQPQHF. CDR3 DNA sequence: TGTGCCAGCAGTCGTGAACCCAGTACGGTGCAGCCCCAGCATTTT.

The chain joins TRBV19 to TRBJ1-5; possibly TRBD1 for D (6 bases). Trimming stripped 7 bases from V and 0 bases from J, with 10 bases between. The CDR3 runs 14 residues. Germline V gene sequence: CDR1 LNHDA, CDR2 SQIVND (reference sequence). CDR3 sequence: CASKGDYSNQPQHF. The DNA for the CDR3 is TGTGCCAGTAAGGGGGACTATAGCAATCAGCCCCAGCATTTT.

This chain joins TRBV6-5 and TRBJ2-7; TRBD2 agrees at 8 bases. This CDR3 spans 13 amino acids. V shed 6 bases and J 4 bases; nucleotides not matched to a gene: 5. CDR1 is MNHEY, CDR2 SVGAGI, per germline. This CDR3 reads CASRTSEVYEQYF. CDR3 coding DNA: TGTGCCAGCAGGACTAGCGAGGTTTACGAGCAGTACTTC.

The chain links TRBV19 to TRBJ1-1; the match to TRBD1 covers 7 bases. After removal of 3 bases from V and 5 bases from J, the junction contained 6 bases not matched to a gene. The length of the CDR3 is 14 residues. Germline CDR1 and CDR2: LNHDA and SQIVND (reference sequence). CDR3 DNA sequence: TGTGCCAGTAGTATGAGCAGGGGGGGGACTGAAGCTTTCTTT. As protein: CASSMSRGGTEAFF. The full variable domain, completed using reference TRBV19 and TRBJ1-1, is DGGITQSPKYLFRKEGQNVTLSCEQNLNHDAMYWYRQDPGQGLRLIYYSQIVNDFQKGDIAEGYSVSREKKESFPLTVTSAQKNPTAFYLCASSMSRGGTEAFFGQGTRLTVV.

The CDR3, as DNA: TGTGCCAGTAAAGGACAGGGCTCGATGCAGTTCTTC. Translated, it gives CASKGQGSMQFF. V and J are TRBV19 and TRBJ2-1; TRBD1 aligns across 8 bases. V shed 7 bases and J 12 bases; nucleotides not matched to a gene: 8. Germline values: CDR1 LNHDA, CDR2 SQIVND (reference sequence). CDR3 size: 12 residues.

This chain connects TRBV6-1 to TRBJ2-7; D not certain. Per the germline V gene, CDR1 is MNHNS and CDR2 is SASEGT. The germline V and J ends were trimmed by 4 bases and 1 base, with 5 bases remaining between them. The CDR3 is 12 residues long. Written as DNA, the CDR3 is TGTGCCAGCAGTGGAGCGTCCTACGAGCAGTACTTC. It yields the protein CASSGASYEQYF.

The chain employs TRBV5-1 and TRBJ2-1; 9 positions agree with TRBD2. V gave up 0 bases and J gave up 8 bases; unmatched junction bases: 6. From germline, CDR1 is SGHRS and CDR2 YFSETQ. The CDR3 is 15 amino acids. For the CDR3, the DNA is TGCGCCAGCAGCTTGGAAGCGGGAGGAGGTTATGAGCAGTTCTTC. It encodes CASSLEAGGGYEQFF.

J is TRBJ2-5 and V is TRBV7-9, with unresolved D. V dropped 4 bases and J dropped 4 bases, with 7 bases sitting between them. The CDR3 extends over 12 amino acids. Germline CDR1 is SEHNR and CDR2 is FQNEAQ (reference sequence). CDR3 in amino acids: CASSYTIETQYF. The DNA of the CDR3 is TGTGCCAGCAGCTATACGATAGAGACCCAGTACTTC.

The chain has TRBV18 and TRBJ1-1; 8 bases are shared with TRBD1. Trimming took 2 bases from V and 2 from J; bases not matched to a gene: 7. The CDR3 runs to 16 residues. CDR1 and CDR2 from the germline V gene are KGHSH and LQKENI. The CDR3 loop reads CASSPTLGQVNTEAFF. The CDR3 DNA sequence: TGTGCCAGCTCACCAACATTGGGACAGGTTAACACTGAAGCTTTCTTT.

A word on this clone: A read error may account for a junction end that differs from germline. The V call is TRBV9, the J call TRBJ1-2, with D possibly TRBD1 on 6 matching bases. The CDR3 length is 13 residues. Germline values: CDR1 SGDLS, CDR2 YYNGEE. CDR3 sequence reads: CASSPHNGGRTFF. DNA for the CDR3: TGTGCCAGCAGCCCTCACAACGGGGGCAGGACCTTCTTC.

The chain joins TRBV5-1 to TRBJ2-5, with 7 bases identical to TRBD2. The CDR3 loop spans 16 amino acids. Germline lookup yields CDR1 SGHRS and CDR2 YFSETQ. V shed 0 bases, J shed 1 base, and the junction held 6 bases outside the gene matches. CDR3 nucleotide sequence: TGCGCCAGCAGCTTGGTTGCCTCTAGCGGCCAAGAGACCCAGTACTTC. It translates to CASSLVASSGQETQYF. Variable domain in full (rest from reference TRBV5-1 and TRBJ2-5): KAGVTQTPRYLIKTRGQQVTLSCSPISGHRSVSWYQQTPGQGLQFLFEYFSETQRNKGNFPGRFSGRQFSNSRSEMNVSTLELGDSALYLCASSLVASSGQETQYFGPGTRLLVL.

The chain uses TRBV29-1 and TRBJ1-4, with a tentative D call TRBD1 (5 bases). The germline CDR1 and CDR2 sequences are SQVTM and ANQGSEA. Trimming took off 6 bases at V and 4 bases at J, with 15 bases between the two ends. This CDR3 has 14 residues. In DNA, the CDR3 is TGCAGCGTCGGCCCCAACGGGGGTAATGAAAAACTGTTTTTT. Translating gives CSVGPNGGNEKLFF.

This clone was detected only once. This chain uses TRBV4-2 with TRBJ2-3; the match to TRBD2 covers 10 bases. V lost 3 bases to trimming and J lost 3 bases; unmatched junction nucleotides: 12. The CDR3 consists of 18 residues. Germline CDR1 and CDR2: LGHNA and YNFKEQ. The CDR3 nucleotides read TGTGCCAGCAGCCACAGGTCGTTAGCGGGGGGAGGGACAGATACGCAGTATTTT. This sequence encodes CASSHRSLAGGGTDTQYF.

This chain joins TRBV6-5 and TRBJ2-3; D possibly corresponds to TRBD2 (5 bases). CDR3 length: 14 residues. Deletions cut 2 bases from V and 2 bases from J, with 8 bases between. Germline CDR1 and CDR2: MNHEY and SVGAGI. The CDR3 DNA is TGTGCCAGCAGTTACCGGGGATCCACAGATACGCAGTATTTT. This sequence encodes CASSYRGSTDTQYF.

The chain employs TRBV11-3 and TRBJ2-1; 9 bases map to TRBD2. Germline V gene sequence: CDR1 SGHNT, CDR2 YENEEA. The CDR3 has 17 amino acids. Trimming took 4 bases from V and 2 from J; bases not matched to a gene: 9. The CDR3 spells CASSSFGSGRAYNEQFF. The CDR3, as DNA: TGTGCCAGCAGCTCCTTTGGTAGCGGGAGAGCCTACAATGAGCAGTTCTTC.

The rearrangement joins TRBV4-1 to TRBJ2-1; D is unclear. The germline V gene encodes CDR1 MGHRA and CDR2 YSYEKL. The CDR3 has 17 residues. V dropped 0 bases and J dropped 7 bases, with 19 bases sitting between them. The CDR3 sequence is CASSQDQERTLRNEQFF. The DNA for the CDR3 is TGCGCCAGCAGCCAAGATCAGGAGAGGACCTTGAGGAATGAGCAGTTCTTC.

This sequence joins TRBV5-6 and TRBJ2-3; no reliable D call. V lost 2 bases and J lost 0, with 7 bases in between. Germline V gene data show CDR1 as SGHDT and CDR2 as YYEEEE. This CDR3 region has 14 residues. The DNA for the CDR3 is TGTGCCAGCAGCTTTGGGCAGAGCACAGATACGCAGTATTTT. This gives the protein CASSFGQSTDTQYF.

The CDR3 loop reads CAIGRDTSLYTQYF. Here the CDR3 DNA reads TGTGCGATAGGGAGGGATACTAGCTTGTATACGCAGTATTTT. The chain has TRBV7-9 and TRBJ2-3; TRBD2 matches 7 bases. The CDR3 consists of 14 residues. Germline V lookup: CDR1 SEHNR, CDR2 FQNEAQ (reference sequence). Complete variable domain (other parts from reference TRBV7-9 and TRBJ2-3): DTGVSQNPRHKITKRGQNVTFRCDPISEHNRLYWYRQTLGQGPEFLTYFQNEAQLEKSRLLSDRFSAERPKGSFSTLEIQRTEQGDSAMYLCAIGRDTSLYTQYFGPGTRLTVL.

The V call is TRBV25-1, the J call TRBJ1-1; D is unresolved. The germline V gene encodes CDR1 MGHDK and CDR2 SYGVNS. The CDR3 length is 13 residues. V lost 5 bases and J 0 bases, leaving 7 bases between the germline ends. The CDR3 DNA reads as TGTGCCAGCAGTATGACGGTGAACACTGAAGCTTTCTTT. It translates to CASSMTVNTEAFF.

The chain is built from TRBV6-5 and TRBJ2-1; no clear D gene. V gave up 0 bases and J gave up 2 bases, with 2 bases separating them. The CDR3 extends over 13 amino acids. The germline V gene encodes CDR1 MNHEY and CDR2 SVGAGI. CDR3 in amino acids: CASSYSAYNEQFF. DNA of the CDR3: TGTGCCAGCAGTTACTCGGCCTACAATGAGCAGTTCTTC.

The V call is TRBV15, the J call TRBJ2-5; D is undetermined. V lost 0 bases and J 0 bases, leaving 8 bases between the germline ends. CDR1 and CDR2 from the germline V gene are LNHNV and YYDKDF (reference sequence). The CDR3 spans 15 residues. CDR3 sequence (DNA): TGTGCCACCAGCAGAGATCGCGGACACCAAGAGACCCAGTACTTC. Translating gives CATSRDRGHQETQYF.